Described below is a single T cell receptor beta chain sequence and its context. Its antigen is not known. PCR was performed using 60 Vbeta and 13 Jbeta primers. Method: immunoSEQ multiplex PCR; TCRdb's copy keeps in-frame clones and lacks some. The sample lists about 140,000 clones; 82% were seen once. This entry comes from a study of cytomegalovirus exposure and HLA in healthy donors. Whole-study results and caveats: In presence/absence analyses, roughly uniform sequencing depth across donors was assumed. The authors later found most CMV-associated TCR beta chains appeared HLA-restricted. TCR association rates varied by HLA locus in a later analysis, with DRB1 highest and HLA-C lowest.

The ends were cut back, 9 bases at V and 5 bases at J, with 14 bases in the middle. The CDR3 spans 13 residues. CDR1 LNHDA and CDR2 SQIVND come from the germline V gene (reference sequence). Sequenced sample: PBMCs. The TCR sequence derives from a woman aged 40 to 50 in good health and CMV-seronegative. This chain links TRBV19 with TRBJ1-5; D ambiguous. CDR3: CASQLQVDQPQHF. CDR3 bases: TGTGCCAGCCAACTCCAAGTAGATCAGCCCCAGCATTTT.